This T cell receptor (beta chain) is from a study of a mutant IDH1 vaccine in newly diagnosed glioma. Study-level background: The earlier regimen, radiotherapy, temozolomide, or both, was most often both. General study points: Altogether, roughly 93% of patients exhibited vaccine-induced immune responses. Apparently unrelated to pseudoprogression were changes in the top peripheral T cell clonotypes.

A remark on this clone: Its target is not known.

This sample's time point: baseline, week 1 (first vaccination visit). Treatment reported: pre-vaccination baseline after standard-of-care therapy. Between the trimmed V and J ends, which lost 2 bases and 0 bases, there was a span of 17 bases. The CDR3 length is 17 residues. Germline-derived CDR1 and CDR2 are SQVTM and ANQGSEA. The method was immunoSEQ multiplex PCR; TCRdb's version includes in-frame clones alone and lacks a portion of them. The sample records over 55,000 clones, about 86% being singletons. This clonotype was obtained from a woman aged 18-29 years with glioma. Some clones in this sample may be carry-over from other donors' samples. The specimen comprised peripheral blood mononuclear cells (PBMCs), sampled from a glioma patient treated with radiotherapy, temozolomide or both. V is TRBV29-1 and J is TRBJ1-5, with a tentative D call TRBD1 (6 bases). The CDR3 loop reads CSVEKGRTVNSNQPQHF. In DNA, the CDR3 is TGCAGCGTTGAAAAGGGTCGGACAGTGAATAGCAATCAGCCCCAGCATTTT.